Sequencing of this T cell receptor (beta chain) was carried out in a study of low-dose radiotherapy and immunotherapy resistance in tumors. About the study: With 1 Gy per fraction every two weeks, Cohort 2 accumulated 13 Gy across 26 weeks.

The CDR3 sequence is 16 residues long. Germline V gene lookup returns CDR1 MNHEY and CDR2 SMNVEV (reference sequence). V lost 5 bases and J lost 1; bases outside the gene matches: 8. The TCRs were subjected to amplification over about 19 PCR cycles employing a constant-region primer in conjunction with a V-primer adapter. Isolated mRNA underwent amplification via in vitro transcription. TCRdb passed the reads through MiXCR, listing each CDR3 protein once. This table has about 50,000 distinct CDR3 sequences, 12% appearing once. There are many counts of this clonotype. Time point: before trial treatment.

The source material was PBMCs, sampled before treatment. The sequence came from a female donor with ovarian cancer. The chain employs TRBV27 and TRBJ2-3; 8 nucleotides match TRBD2. CDR3 loop: CASSPLTGGGTDTQYF. The CDR3, as DNA: TGTGCCAGCAGTCCCTTAACGGGGGGGGGCACAGATACGCAGTATTTT.